This T cell receptor (beta chain) is from a study of blood T cell repertoires in COVID-19. About the research overall: There were acute and convalescent COVID-19 samples, and they came from the United States, Italy and Spain. From T cells, B-cell-depleted T cells, or PBMCs came the material, which was cDNA or gDNA.

Original analysis: It was from reference gene primer amplification that nucleated cell counts were estimated. Sequenced by immunoSEQ multiplex PCR; TCRdb stores in-frame clones only, minus some. V, J and clone size were drawn from that table, and D and trimming were deduced from the DNA. The sample has 85,000 to 90,000 clones, roughly nine tenths seen once. CDR1 is SGHAT and CDR2 is FQNNGV in the germline V gene. Between the trimmed V and J ends, which lost 6 bases and 3 bases, there was a span of 11 bases. The CDR3 has 14 residues. The chain links TRBV11-2 to TRBJ1-4; D call uncertain. The source is an elderly woman with active COVID-19. The sample was peripheral blood. The CDR3 DNA sequence: TGTGCCAGCAGACGACCGGGTTCTAATGAAAAACTGTTTTTT. Its translation is CASRRPGSNEKLFF.